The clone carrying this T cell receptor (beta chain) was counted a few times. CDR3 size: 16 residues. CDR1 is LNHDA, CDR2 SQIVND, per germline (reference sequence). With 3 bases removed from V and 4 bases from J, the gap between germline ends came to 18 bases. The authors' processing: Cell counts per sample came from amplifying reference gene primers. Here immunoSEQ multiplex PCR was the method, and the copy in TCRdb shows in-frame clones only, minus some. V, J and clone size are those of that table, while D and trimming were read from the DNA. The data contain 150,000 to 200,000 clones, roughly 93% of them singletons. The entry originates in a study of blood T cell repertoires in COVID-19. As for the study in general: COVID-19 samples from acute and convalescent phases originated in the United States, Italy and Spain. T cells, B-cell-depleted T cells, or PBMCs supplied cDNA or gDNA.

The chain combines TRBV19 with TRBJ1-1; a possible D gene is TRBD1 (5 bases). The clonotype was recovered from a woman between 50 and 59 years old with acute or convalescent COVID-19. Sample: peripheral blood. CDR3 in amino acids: CASSIGGAGRGTEAFF. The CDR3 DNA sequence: TGTGCCAGTAGTATCGGAGGGGCAGGCCGGGGCACTGAAGCTTTCTTT.